The sequence of this T cell receptor (beta chain) was determined in a study of shared clonotypes between healthy human individuals. The CDR3 covers 15 residues. CDR1 SGHRS and CDR2 YFSETQ come from the germline V gene. The V gene lost 4 bases and the J gene lost 1 base, with 14 bases spanning the gap. Each subset's genomic DNA was shared equally among a number of immunoSEQ plates. The repertoire was sequenced with immunoSEQ multiplex PCR; TCRdb's copy has only in-frame clones and lacks some. This sample has some 2,100,000 clones, with approximately 94% found just once. Study results and limitations: Clonotype sharing among the donors was expected to vary with sequencing depth. Non-shared clonotypes had lower generation probabilities than those shared by all four donors.

HIV-negative, healthy adults without recent acute infections or vaccinations were the donors. As regards this clone: Its matching antigen is unknown.

This chain links TRBV5-1 with TRBJ1-1; a weak D match, TRBD1 (6 bases). The receptor was derived from a young man in good health. The sequencing sample was made of naive CD4+ T cells sorted from blood. Stated subset: CD45RA+ positively selected. The DNA for the CDR3 is TGCGCCAGCAGCGTTTTCCGGGACAAGAACACTGAAGCTTTCTTT. Protein product: CASSVFRDKNTEAFF.